Below are 11 T cell receptor beta chains sequenced from a single sample in a study of brain metastases from non-small cell lung cancer. Repertoires were generated with immunoSEQ multiplex PCR, while TCRdb's copy carries only in-frame clones and drops some. This repertoire shows about 1,600 clones, over 65% found once; its top ten account for 9% to 10%. The specimen was tumor-adjacent normal tissue. Source of these receptors: a donor at least 40 years old with non-small cell lung cancer.

The V call is TRBV6-6, the J call TRBJ2-7; perhaps TRBD2 as D (6 bases). Germline values: CDR1 MNHNY, CDR2 SVGAGI (reference sequence). The CDR3 length is 11 residues. Deletions cut 6 bases from V and 9 bases from J, with 12 bases between. CDR3 bases: TGTGCCAGCAGCTTGGAGGGCAGGCAGTACTTC. Translating gives CASSLEGRQYF.

The chain is built from TRBV3-1 (or the pseudogene TRBV3-2) and TRBJ2-3, with 9 bases identical to TRBD1. From germline, CDR1 is LGHDT and CDR2 YNNKEL (reference sequence). The CDR3 consists of 15 residues. The trim removed 4 bases at V and 5 bases at J, leaving 7 bases unmatched. The CDR3 reads CASSPGTGWVDTQYF. In DNA, the CDR3 is TGTGCCAGCAGCCCTGGGACAGGGTGGGTAGATACGCAGTATTTT.

The chain recombines TRBV19 with TRBJ1-6; D is unresolved. CDR1 LNHDA and CDR2 SQIVND come from the germline V gene (reference sequence). Trimming removed 4 bases from V and 5 bases from J, with 9 bases in between. The CDR3 is 14 residues long. The CDR3 reads CASSKREDNSPLHF. The CDR3 DNA is TGTGCCAGTAGTAAGCGAGAGGATAATTCACCCCTCCACTTT.

A single count supports this clone. The chain's CDR3 is CASRDFPGRDYEQYF. DNA for the CDR3: TGTGCCAGCAGGGATTTTCCGGGTCGTGACTACGAGCAGTACTTC. J is TRBJ2-7 and V is TRBV2; D is uncertain. Germline V gene lookup returns CDR1 SNHLY and CDR2 FYNNEI. V lost 6 bases to trimming and J lost 3 bases, with 18 bases between them. The CDR3 sequence is 15 residues long.

The rearrangement uses TRBV25-1 and TRBJ2-1, with 10 positions matching TRBD2. The junction had 2 bases not matched to a gene; V was cut back by 3 bases and J by 0 bases. CDR1 MGHDK and CDR2 SYGVNS come from the germline V gene. This CDR3 region has 16 residues. CDR3 nucleotide sequence: TGTGCCAGCAGTGATCAGCGGGAGGGCTCCTACAATGAGCAGTTCTTC. Translation: CASSDQREGSYNEQFF.

V is TRBV28 and J is TRBJ2-1; TRBD2 agrees at 9 bases. V lost 2 bases to trimming and J lost 4 bases; unmatched junction nucleotides: 6. From germline, CDR1 is MDHEN and CDR2 SYDVKM. This CDR3 comprises 16 residues. The CDR3 loop is CASSLRRSGRYNEQFF. CDR3 nucleotides: TGTGCCAGCAGTTTACGGAGGAGCGGGAGGTACAATGAGCAGTTCTTC. Together with reference TRBV28 and TRBJ2-1, the CDR3 gives the full variable domain: DVKVTQSSRYLVKRTGEKVFLECVQDMDHENMFWYRQDPGLGLRLIYFSYDVKMKEKGDIPEGYSVSREKKERFSLILESASTNQTSMYLCASSLRRSGRYNEQFFGPGTRLTVL.

The CDR3: CASSQEGQGNEKLFF. CDR3 bases: TGCGCCAGCAGCCAAGAGGGACAGGGGAACGAAAAACTGTTTTTT. V and J are TRBV4-3 and TRBJ1-4, with 10 bases fitting TRBD1. The germline gives CDR1 LGHNA, CDR2 YSLEER. After removal of 0 bases from V and 8 bases from J, the junction contained 3 bases not matched to a gene. CDR3 length: 15 residues.

V gene TRBV28 combines with J gene TRBJ2-7; 10 nucleotides match TRBD1. Germline-derived CDR1 and CDR2 are MDHEN and SYDVKM. The ends lost 5 bases at V and 2 bases at J; junction bases unmatched: 3. The CDR3 totals 14 residues. CDR3 bases: TGTGCCAGCAGTCCTGGACAGGGGGCCTACGAGCAGTACTTC. Encoded protein: CASSPGQGAYEQYF.

On this clone itself: A read error may produce the germline difference seen at one junction end. Distinct nucleotide sequences in the sample also encode this CDR3. This chain joins TRBV10-3 and TRBJ1-2; 7 positions match TRBD1. CDR3 size: 14 residues. Germline V gene data show CDR1 as ENHRY and CDR2 as SYGVKD. CDR3 residues: CAISEQGRNYGYTF. Here the CDR3 DNA reads TGTGCTATCAGTGAACAGGGGCGGAACTATGGCTACACCTTC.

V usage is TRBV7-2 and J usage is TRBJ2-3; D possibly uses TRBD1 or TRBD2 (6 bases each). This CDR3 is built from 12 residues. V lost 2 bases and J lost 14, with 14 bases in between. The V gene's germline CDR1 is SGHTA and CDR2 FQGNSA. CDR3 region: CASSLSLGGGYF. The CDR3 DNA follows: TGTGCCAGCAGCTTAAGCCTGGGGGGCGGGTATTTT.

The V and J genes are TRBV6-2 or TRBV6-3 and TRBJ2-1, with D perhaps assigned TRBD1 or TRBD2 (5 bases each). The germline V gene has CDR1 MNHEY and CDR2 SVGEGT. The CDR3 extends over 15 amino acids. Trimming stripped 5 bases from V and 6 bases from J, with 17 bases between. The CDR3 nucleotides are TGTGCCAGCAGTCCCCACCGGGACGGGCTCAATGAGCAGTTCTTC. As protein: CASSPHRDGLNEQFF.